Below, 21 T cell receptor beta chains from the same sample are listed, as sequenced in a study of cytomegalovirus exposure and HLA in healthy donors. Primers for the PCR totalled 60 Vbeta and 13 Jbeta. Sequencing used immunoSEQ multiplex PCR; TCRdb keeps in-frame clones, though not all of them. The sample shows roughly 130,000 clones, just under 80% of them seen only once. What was sequenced was PBMCs. The receptors derive from a woman between 35 and 50 years old in good health and CMV-seronegative.

The rearrangement uses TRBV28 and TRBJ2-3; 11 bases are shared with TRBD2. CDR3 length equals 15 residues. Germline V gene sequence: CDR1 MDHEN, CDR2 SYDVKM. The J segment lost 4 bases and the V segment lost 3 bases, leaving 3 bases of the junction unmatched. The CDR3 bases are TGTGCCAGCAGTTTGCTTAGCGGGGGGGCAGATACGCAGTATTTT. Its protein product is CASSLLSGGADTQYF.

In the case of this clone: One end of the junction does not line up with germline, which may come from a read error. V usage is TRBV2 and J usage is TRBJ2-7, with a weak D call TRBD1 (6 bases). This CDR3 is 14 amino acids long. Germline-derived CDR1 and CDR2 are SNHLY and FYNNEI. The CDR3 coding sequence is TGTGCCAGCAGTGGTCAGGGGACGGGCTACCAGCAGTACTTC. It translates to CASSGQGTGYQQYF.

J is TRBJ1-2 and V is TRBV27; TRBD1 aligns across 9 bases. CDR1 is MNHEY, CDR2 SMNVEV, per germline (reference sequence). The ends lost 5 bases at V and 8 bases at J; junction bases unmatched: 15. This CDR3 region has 16 residues. This chain's CDR3 is CASSPAGDRVSGGYTF. The CDR3 region has the DNA TGTGCCAGCAGTCCCGCAGGGGACAGGGTTAGTGGAGGCTACACCTTC.

The genes are TRBV5-1 and TRBJ1-1; D not resolved. The germline V gene encodes CDR1 SGHRS and CDR2 YFSETQ. This CDR3 spans 14 amino acids. V was shortened by 3 bases and J by 4 bases, with 13 bases between the two germline ends. This CDR3 is CASSSFSEGTEAFF. For the CDR3, the DNA is TGCGCCAGCAGCTCCTTCTCAGAGGGCACTGAAGCTTTCTTT.

The CDR3 protein is CASSFLAGTSSYEQYF. CDR3 DNA sequence: TGTGCCAGCAGTTTCCTAGCGGGGACCTCCTCCTACGAGCAGTACTTC. The genes are TRBV27 and TRBJ2-7, with 9 nucleotides matching TRBD2. The ends lost 3 bases at V and 0 bases at J; junction bases unmatched: 6. Per the germline V gene, CDR1 is MNHEY and CDR2 is SMNVEV (reference sequence). The CDR3 length is 16 residues.

Details on this clone: One junction end does not reproduce the germline sequence, and a read error may be involved. This sequence joins TRBV7-9 and TRBJ2-3; possibly TRBD2 for D (5 bases). The germline CDR1 and CDR2 sequences are SEHNR and FQNEAQ (reference sequence). The CDR3 runs 15 residues. In nucleotides, the CDR3 is TGTTCCAGCAGCCCGGCGGGCAGTAGCACAGATACGCAGTATTTT. It yields the protein CSSSPAGSSTDTQYF. Using reference TRBV7-9 and TRBJ2-3 for the parts outside the CDR3, the full variable domain is DTGVSQNPRHKITKRGQNVTFRCDPISEHNRLYWYRQTLGQGPEFLTYFQNEAQLEKSRLLSDRFSAERPKGSFSTLEIQRTEQGDSAMYLCSSSPAGSSTDTQYFGPGTRLTVL.

This clone was counted a few times. The chain carries TRBV15 and TRBJ2-2; 8 nucleotides align to TRBD1. CDR1 and CDR2 (germline): LNHNV, YYDKDF (reference sequence). The V segment lost 6 bases and the J segment 4 bases; nucleotides outside the gene matches: 7. The CDR3 has 15 residues. The CDR3 loop is CATRAGGDFTGELFF. The CDR3 bases are TGTGCCACCAGGGCAGGGGGCGATTTCACCGGGGAGCTGTTTTTT.

Comments on this clone: Compared with germline, one end of the junction differs, possibly owing to a read error. The chain links TRBV30 to TRBJ1-2; 8 positions agree with TRBD1. Germline values: CDR1 GTSNPN, CDR2 SVGIG (reference sequence). This CDR3 is built from 14 residues. The CDR3 DNA reads as TGTGCCGGGAGGGGCGGACAGGGTAACTATGGCTACACCTTC. It yields the protein CAGRGGQGNYGYTF.

The CDR3, as DNA: TGTGCCAGCAGCCAAGGAGGTAGCTGGACAAACACCGGGGAGCTGTTTTTT. Protein product: CASSQGGSWTNTGELFF. The chain joins TRBV4-2 to TRBJ2-2; tentative D call: TRBD1 (5 bases). Between the trimmed V and J ends, which lost 1 base and 2 bases, there was a span of 14 bases. Germline loops: CDR1 LGHNA, CDR2 YNFKEQ. The CDR3 extends over 17 amino acids.

V and J are TRBV5-1 and TRBJ2-6; D unresolved. The ends were cut back, 4 bases at V and 4 bases at J, with 12 bases in the middle. Looked up from germline, CDR1 is SGHRS and CDR2 is YFSETQ. CDR3 length equals 15 residues. In DNA, the CDR3 is TGCGCCAGCAGCCCCTCAAGAGCCGGGGCCAACGTCCTGACTTTC. It codes for CASSPSRAGANVLTF.

The chain is built from TRBV28 and TRBJ2-6; perhaps TRBD1 as D (6 bases). CDR1 and CDR2 (germline): MDHEN, SYDVKM. The CDR3 has 17 amino acids. Trimming left V 5 bases short and J 1 base short, with 15 bases between. The CDR3 bases are TGTGCCAGCAGTCGCACAGGGATAGGGTCTGGGGCCAACGTCCTGACTTTC. The encoded protein is CASSRTGIGSGANVLTF.

CDR3 in amino acids: CASSYRTGDSEQYF. The CDR3 DNA reads as TGTGCCAGCAGTTACCGGACAGGGGACTCCGAGCAGTACTTC. The chain recombines TRBV27 with TRBJ2-7; 9 nucleotides align to TRBD1. The CDR3 extends over 14 amino acids. Trimming at V came to 4 bases and at J to 6 bases, leaving 7 bases not matched to a gene. CDR1 and CDR2 (germline): MNHEY, SMNVEV (reference sequence).

V usage is TRBV6-6 and J usage is TRBJ2-5; 7 nucleotides line up with TRBD1. The J call is uncertain, as TRBJ2-7 better fits the DNA end. This CDR3 spans 15 amino acids. Per the germline V gene, CDR1 is MNHNY and CDR2 is SVGAGI (reference sequence). CDR3 loop: CASSYQGGGVYEQYF. As DNA, the CDR3 is TGTGCCAGCAGTTACCAAGGGGGCGGAGTATACGAGCAGTACTTC.

The chain couples TRBV29-1 to TRBJ1-2; D perhaps matches TRBD1 (5 bases). The V end was cut by 2 bases, the J end by 4 bases, with 14 bases between. This CDR3 contains 14 residues. Germline V gives CDR1 SQVTM, CDR2 ANQGSEA. The chain's CDR3 is CSVEIAGMGYGYTF. In DNA, the CDR3 is TGCAGCGTTGAAATTGCAGGGATGGGCTATGGCTACACCTTC.

This clone was recorded once. V and J are TRBV5-4 and TRBJ2-7, with TRBD1 matching over 10 bases. CDR3 length equals 14 residues. Germline V CDR1 and CDR2: SGHNT, YYREEE (reference sequence). Trimming removed 4 bases from V and 3 bases from J; junction bases left unmatched: 4. Here the CDR3 reads CASSIWTGGYEQYF. The CDR3 DNA reads as TGTGCCAGCAGCATCTGGACAGGGGGCTACGAGCAGTACTTC.

This clone appeared a single time. The chain recombines TRBV5-8 with TRBJ2-7; 7 positions match TRBD2. V was clipped by 3 bases and J by 4 bases; unmatched bases: 13. The germline V gene has CDR1 SGHTS and CDR2 YDEGEE. This CDR3 region has 16 residues. The CDR3 loop reads CASSYSPFGGMYEQYF. CDR3 in DNA: TGTGCCAGCAGCTATTCCCCCTTCGGGGGGATGTACGAGCAGTACTTC.

The chain employs TRBV14 and TRBJ2-7; possibly TRBD1 for D (5 bases). V was trimmed by 4 bases and J by 1 base, leaving 17 bases between them. CDR3 length: 16 residues. Germline V lookup: CDR1 SGHDN, CDR2 FVKESK. CDR3 residues: CASSRGLTEPSYEQYF. In DNA, the CDR3 is TGTGCCAGCAGCCGAGGCCTGACAGAGCCATCCTACGAGCAGTACTTC.

V usage is TRBV7-3 and J usage is TRBJ2-5; 7 nucleotides align to TRBD1. The V gene end was trimmed by 5 bases and the J gene end by 5 bases; junction bases not matched to a gene: 14. The V gene's germline CDR1 is SGHTA and CDR2 FQGTGA. This CDR3 comprises 16 residues. The CDR3 region has the DNA TGTGCCAGCAGCCCACAAGGGGGTCAGGGGGTGGAGACCCAGTACTTC. It specifies CASSPQGGQGVETQYF.

This chain links TRBV6-6 with TRBJ2-2, with D perhaps TRBD1 (5 bases). CDR1 MNHNY and CDR2 SVGAGI come from the germline V gene (reference sequence). The CDR3 is 16 residues long. V lost 2 bases and J 4 bases, leaving 14 bases between the germline ends. The CDR3 reads CASSYPGAPSTGELFF. The DNA for the CDR3 is TGTGCCAGCAGTTACCCTGGGGCCCCGAGCACCGGGGAGCTGTTTTTT.

V and J are TRBV2 and TRBJ2-5; a weak D match, TRBD1 (5 bases). Germline lookup yields CDR1 SNHLY and CDR2 FYNNEI. There are 14 residues in the CDR3. V gave up 4 bases and J gave up 7 bases, with 16 bases separating them. The CDR3 DNA sequence: TGTGCCAGCAGTGTTGGTCCAGAAAGGGGGACCCAGTACTTC. It specifies CASSVGPERGTQYF.

The chain employs TRBV7-8 and TRBJ2-7; 16 bases are a match to TRBD2. The V gene's germline CDR1 is SGHVS and CDR2 FQNEAQ. J was trimmed by 6 bases and V by 8 bases; bases with no gene match: 7. This CDR3 spans 15 amino acids. The DNA for the CDR3 is TGTGCCAGCGAAGGGACTAGCGGGGGGGCCGGCGAGCAGTACTTC. It encodes CASEGTSGGAGEQYF.